Sequencing of this T cell receptor beta chain was carried out in a study of T cell responses to AZD1222 COVID-19 vaccine. Germline-derived CDR1 and CDR2 are MNHEY and SMNVEV (reference sequence). This CDR3 comprises 15 residues. The germline V and J ends were trimmed by 7 bases and 8 bases, with 18 bases remaining between them. Only in-frame clones appear in the TCRdb table, and some are missing; sequencing was by immunoSEQ multiplex PCR. The sample comprises 140,000 to 150,000 clones, around nine tenths of which are singletons, and 2.8% rests with the top ten. The origin of this receptor is an adult in good health. This sequence joins TRBV27 and TRBJ1-6; D unresolved. The sample was peripheral blood, taken on day 0 of MenACWY control vaccination. CDR3 loop: CASNPSGISYSPLHF. CDR3 DNA: TGTGCCAGCAATCCTTCGGGGATTTCTTATTCACCCCTCCACTTT.